These 29 T cell receptor beta chains originate from one sample sequenced in a study of immune evolution from preneoplasia to lung adenocarcinoma. The repertoire was sequenced with immunoSEQ multiplex PCR; TCRdb's copy has only in-frame clones and lacks some. The table shows over 10,000 clones, with about 83% occurring only once. The material sequenced was FFPE tissue from an adenomatous hyperplasia lung lesion. Indicated subset: atypical adenomatous hyperplasia (AAH), lung preneoplasia. These receptors all come from a person between 50 and 69 years old with lung adenocarcinoma.

About this clone: Different DNA sequences within this sample yield the same CDR3. This sequence joins TRBV5-6 and TRBJ1-5; the match to TRBD1 covers 11 bases. Trimming cost V 4 bases and J 1 base; bases outside gene matches: 4. CDR1 and CDR2 (germline): SGHDT, YYEEEE. The CDR3 spans 16 residues. The CDR3 region has the DNA TGTGCCAGCAGCCTAGGGACAGGGGGGAGCAATCAGCCCCAGCATTTT. Its translation: CASSLGTGGSNQPQHF.

This clone was observed a few times. The genes are TRBV7-9 and TRBJ1-2, with 8 bases identical to TRBD1. The junction had 2 bases not matched to a gene; V was cut back by 4 bases and J by 4 bases. CDR3 length equals 13 residues. Germline V gives CDR1 SEHNR, CDR2 FQNEAQ (reference sequence). CDR3 DNA: TGTGCCAGCAGCTCTGGACAGGGCTATGGCTACACCTTC. Its protein is CASSSGQGYGYTF. Filled out from reference TRBV7-9 and TRBJ1-2, the complete variable domain reads DTGVSQNPRHKITKRGQNVTFRCDPISEHNRLYWYRQTLGQGPEFLTYFQNEAQLEKSRLLSDRFSAERPKGSFSTLEIQRTEQGDSAMYLCASSSGQGYGYTFGSGTRLTVV.

The chain joins TRBV30 to TRBJ1-3; no reliable D call. Germline V gene lookup returns CDR1 GTSNPN and CDR2 SVGIG (reference sequence). The CDR3 loop spans 14 amino acids. Trimming cost V 0 bases and J 4 bases, with 10 bases left between them. Here the CDR3 DNA reads TGTGCCTGGAGTGTACATCAGCCGGGAAACACCATATATTTT. It encodes CAWSVHQPGNTIYF.

This chain links TRBV13 with TRBJ2-7; 7 bases align to TRBD1. There are 14 residues in the CDR3. V lost 5 bases, J lost 1 base, and 5 bases stayed unmatched. Germline V gives CDR1 PRHDT, CDR2 FYEKMQ (reference sequence). CDR3 region: CASSKTTGSYEQYF. As DNA, the CDR3 is TGTGCCAGCAGCAAGACGACAGGGTCCTACGAGCAGTACTTC.

This chain links TRBV6-1 with TRBJ2-1, with 9 bases fitting TRBD2. Unmatched junction bases numbered 2, after V lost 2 bases and J lost 3 bases. CDR3 length: 15 residues. CDR1 and CDR2 (germline): MNHNS, SASEGT. The chain's CDR3 is CASSESSGSYNEQFF. DNA for the CDR3: TGTGCCAGCAGTGAAAGTAGCGGGAGCTACAATGAGCAGTTCTTC.

This clone has more than one count but fewer than ten. The chain has TRBV5-4 and TRBJ1-2, with 12 bases lining up with TRBD1. This CDR3 is 16 amino acids long. J gave up 5 bases and V 4 bases, and 9 bases lay outside the gene matches. Germline assignment: CDR1 SGHNT and CDR2 YYREEE (reference sequence). In DNA form, the CDR3 reads TGTGCCAGCAGCCCAGGGGACAGGGGGCTGTCTTATGGCTACACCTTC. This codes for CASSPGDRGLSYGYTF.

The chain couples TRBV5-6 to TRBJ1-1; 7 nucleotides align to TRBD1. Per the germline V gene, CDR1 is SGHDT and CDR2 is YYEEEE. The CDR3 is 15 residues long. V dropped 3 bases and J dropped 2; count of bases not matched to a gene: 7. The CDR3 loop reads CASSSYGTDNTEAFF. DNA of the CDR3: TGTGCCAGCAGCTCTTACGGGACAGACAACACTGAAGCTTTCTTT.

This rearrangement joins TRBV6-1 to TRBJ2-1; D gene unclear. The CDR3 has 15 amino acids. Germline assignment: CDR1 MNHNS and CDR2 SASEGT. Deletions cut 0 bases from V and 5 bases from J, with 11 bases between. The CDR3 protein is CASSEAMGIHNEQFF. CDR3 DNA: TGTGCCAGCAGTGAAGCGATGGGGATCCACAATGAGCAGTTCTTC.

For the CDR3, the DNA is TGTGCCAGCAGCAAAGTCGCTGGGGGGCCGAACACCGGGGAGCTGTTTTTT. This gives the protein CASSKVAGGPNTGELFF. This rearrangement joins TRBV21-1 to TRBJ2-2. TRBV21-1 is shown as a pseudogene. The CDR3 covers 17 residues.

In this sample, this clone turned up a few times. This chain uses TRBV28 with TRBJ2-1, with 8 bases lining up with TRBD1. Germline V CDR1 and CDR2: MDHEN, SYDVKM. V shed 3 bases and J 2 bases; nucleotides not matched to a gene: 6. The CDR3 totals 16 residues. The CDR3 nucleotides read TGTGCCAGCAGTTTTGGGACAGGCCGTACCTACAATGAGCAGTTCTTC. This codes for CASSFGTGRTYNEQFF.

The gene calls are TRBV4-1 and TRBJ1-5, with D maybe TRBD1 (5 bases). This CDR3 has 14 residues. V lost 4 bases, J lost 6 bases, and 13 bases lay in between. CDR1 MGHRA and CDR2 YSYEKL come from the germline V gene. CDR3 in DNA: TGCGCCAGCAGCCCCAAGACAGTCGGTCAGCCCCAGCATTTT. Its protein product is CASSPKTVGQPQHF.

The chain links TRBV10-1 to TRBJ2-7, with TRBD1 matching over 9 bases. The CDR3 contains 16 residues. V lost 0 bases to trimming and J lost 1 base; unmatched junction nucleotides: 4. Germline CDR1 WNHNN, CDR2 SYGVQD (reference sequence). The CDR3 reads CASSESIGQGSYEQYF. The CDR3 DNA is TGCGCCAGCAGTGAGTCGATAGGACAGGGGTCCTACGAGCAGTACTTC.

The chain employs TRBV18 and TRBJ2-2; D is unresolved. V was trimmed by 3 bases and J by 2 bases, leaving 7 bases between them. This CDR3 region has 14 residues. CDR1 is KGHSH, CDR2 LQKENI, per germline. The CDR3 spells CASSPDGNTGELFF. The CDR3 coding sequence is TGTGCCAGCTCACCGGACGGAAACACCGGGGAGCTGTTTTTT.

This clone has only one observation. The CDR3 nucleotides are TGTGCCAGCAGTTACCGGGCGGGAGGGACTGATACGCAGTATTTT. Protein product: CASSYRAGGTDTQYF. V usage is TRBV6-5 and J usage is TRBJ2-3; 9 nucleotides match TRBD2. CDR1 and CDR2 (germline): MNHEY, SVGAGI. This CDR3 spans 15 amino acids. V lost 2 bases to trimming and J lost 6 bases; unmatched junction nucleotides: 6.

Remarks on this clone: The junction and the germline gene differ at one end; a read error may be behind it. The sample carries other DNA sequences with the same CDR3. The V gene is TRBV7-8, the J gene TRBJ2-2; 11 bases are shared with TRBD2. This CDR3 is 17 amino acids long. Germline-derived CDR1 and CDR2 are SGHVS and FQNEAQ. CDR3 bases: TGTGCTAGCAGCGCCGGACTAGCGGGCGCAAACACCGGGGAGCTGTTTTTT. Translated, it gives CASSAGLAGANTGELFF.

The table lists this clone with a few counts. The chain couples TRBV4-1 to TRBJ2-7; D might be TRBD1 (6 bases). Germline-derived CDR1 and CDR2 are MGHRA and YSYEKL. This CDR3 contains 17 residues. V was shortened by 2 bases and J by 1 base, with 18 bases between the two germline ends. CDR3 bases: TGCGCCAGCAGCCAACCTTTAGGGGGTTTCGGGTCCTACGAGCAGTACTTC. This translates into CASSQPLGGFGSYEQYF.

CDR3 bases: TGTGCCACCAGCAGAGATTCGGCGGAGCTGTTTTTT. Its translation: CATSRDSAELFF. This chain uses TRBV15 with TRBJ2-2; D is unclear. In germline, CDR1 is LNHNV, CDR2 YYDKDF (reference sequence). The CDR3 contains 12 residues. Trimming shortened V by 0 bases and J by 10 bases, and 6 bases separated the two germline ends.

The rearrangement uses TRBV9 and TRBJ2-7, with D perhaps matching TRBD2 (6 bases). The ends were cut back, 0 bases at V and 6 bases at J, with 13 bases in the middle. This CDR3 is built from 14 residues. CDR1 and CDR2 (germline): SGDLS, YYNGEE. CDR3 nucleotide sequence: TGTGCCAGCAGCGTAGAAGCGGGTAGTGGCGAGCAGTACTTC. Encoded protein: CASSVEAGSGEQYF.

The chain uses TRBV29-1 and TRBJ2-1; D ambiguous. Trimming removed 6 bases from V and 1 base from J, with 13 bases in between. The CDR3 extends over 14 amino acids. Germline loops: CDR1 SQVTM, CDR2 ANQGSEA. The CDR3 bases are TGCAGCGTGATCCTAACGGGTTCCTACAATGAGCAGTTCTTC. Protein sequence: CSVILTGSYNEQFF.

This clone has a single count. The chain employs TRBV5-1 and TRBJ1-5; D perhaps matches TRBD1 (5 bases). V was clipped by 0 bases and J by 6 bases, with 13 bases between them. CDR1 and CDR2 from the germline V gene are SGHRS and YFSETQ. CDR3 length equals 15 residues. DNA for the CDR3: TGCGCCAGCAGCTTGGTCGGGGGGAGCGGTCAGCCCCAGCATTTT. Protein product: CASSLVGGSGQPQHF.

This rearrangement joins TRBV5-6 to TRBJ2-1, with TRBD2 matching over 11 bases. The CDR3 is made up of 16 amino acids. Germline loops: CDR1 SGHDT, CDR2 YYEEEE. Trimming removed 3 bases from V and 4 bases from J; junction bases left unmatched: 6. This CDR3 reads CASSWTGTSGYNEQFF. The CDR3 nucleotides are TGTGCCAGCAGCTGGACCGGGACTAGCGGTTACAATGAGCAGTTCTTC.

The chain uses TRBV7-6 and TRBJ2-1; 8 bases align to TRBD1. CDR1 and CDR2 (germline): SGHVS, FNYEAQ. J lost 4 bases, V lost 5 bases, and 13 bases had no gene match. This CDR3 is 17 amino acids long. The CDR3: CASSRGSGQGVYNEQFF. The DNA of the CDR3 is TGTGCCAGCAGCAGGGGCTCAGGACAGGGTGTTTACAATGAGCAGTTCTTC.

V and J are TRBV28 and TRBJ1-1; 9 positions agree with TRBD1. Germline-derived CDR1 and CDR2 are MDHEN and SYDVKM. V was pared by 6 bases and J by 11 bases, with 7 bases of the junction left unmatched. The CDR3 is made up of 12 amino acids. Here the CDR3 DNA reads TGTGCCAGCAGCTCCGGGACAGGGCGGGCTTTCTTT. It codes for CASSSGTGRAFF.

This clone was counted between two and nine times. The chain employs TRBV29-1 and TRBJ2-5; D is unresolved. The V gene's germline CDR1 is SQVTM and CDR2 ANQGSEA. The CDR3 runs to 13 residues. Trimming took off 6 bases at V and 2 bases at J, with 13 bases between the two ends. The chain's CDR3 is CSVGDRWQETQYF. In DNA, the CDR3 is TGCAGCGTAGGAGACCGGTGGCAAGAGACCCAGTACTTC.

The chain employs TRBV29-1 and TRBJ2-2; tentatively, D is TRBD1 (5 bases). Germline V gene data show CDR1 as SQVTM and CDR2 as ANQGSEA. The CDR3 is 13 amino acids. Trimming removed 3 bases from V and 5 bases from J, with 10 bases in between. CDR3 residues: CSVDRESTGELFF. CDR3 sequence (DNA): TGCAGCGTTGACAGGGAATCAACCGGGGAGCTGTTTTTT.

This chain uses TRBV4-1 with TRBJ2-5; 11 positions match TRBD2. CDR1 is MGHRA, CDR2 YSYEKL, per germline. There are 16 residues in the CDR3. V dropped 4 bases and J dropped 2; count of bases not matched to a gene: 6. CDR3 sequence (DNA): TGCGCCAGCAGCCCAACAGGACTAGCGGGTCAAGAGACCCAGTACTTC. Protein product: CASSPTGLAGQETQYF.

The chain joins TRBV6-4 to TRBJ2-3; possibly TRBD2 for D (6 bases). CDR1 MRHNA and CDR2 SNTAGT come from the germline V gene. V was shortened by 3 bases and J by 4 bases, with 29 bases between the two germline ends. The CDR3 covers 20 residues. The CDR3 spells CASSERASLATSPRADTQYF. The DNA of the CDR3 is TGTGCCAGCAGTGAACGAGCATCCCTAGCGACATCCCCGAGGGCAGATACGCAGTATTTT.

This chain connects TRBV7-9 to TRBJ1-2, with D maybe TRBD1 (6 bases). There are 12 residues in the CDR3. V gave up 5 bases and J gave up 6 bases, with 10 bases separating them. The V gene's germline CDR1 is SEHNR and CDR2 FQNEAQ (reference sequence). CDR3 sequence reads: CASSPSGDGYTF. The CDR3 coding sequence is TGTGCCAGCAGCCCCTCAGGGGATGGCTACACCTTC. The whole variable domain, remainder taken from reference TRBV7-9 and TRBJ1-2, is DTGVSQNPRHKITKRGQNVTFRCDPISEHNRLYWYRQTLGQGPEFLTYFQNEAQLEKSRLLSDRFSAERPKGSFSTLEIQRTEQGDSAMYLCASSPSGDGYTFGSGTRLTVV.

This clone was recorded once. The V gene is TRBV19, the J gene TRBJ2-1; the D gene is possibly TRBD2 (6 bases). The germline V gene encodes CDR1 LNHDA and CDR2 SQIVND (reference sequence). Trimming removed 5 bases at V and 2 bases at J, with 13 bases between. The CDR3 runs 15 residues. The CDR3 DNA is TGTGCCAGTAGTTCGGACTATCGGCCCTACAATGAGCAGTTCTTC. It encodes CASSSDYRPYNEQFF.